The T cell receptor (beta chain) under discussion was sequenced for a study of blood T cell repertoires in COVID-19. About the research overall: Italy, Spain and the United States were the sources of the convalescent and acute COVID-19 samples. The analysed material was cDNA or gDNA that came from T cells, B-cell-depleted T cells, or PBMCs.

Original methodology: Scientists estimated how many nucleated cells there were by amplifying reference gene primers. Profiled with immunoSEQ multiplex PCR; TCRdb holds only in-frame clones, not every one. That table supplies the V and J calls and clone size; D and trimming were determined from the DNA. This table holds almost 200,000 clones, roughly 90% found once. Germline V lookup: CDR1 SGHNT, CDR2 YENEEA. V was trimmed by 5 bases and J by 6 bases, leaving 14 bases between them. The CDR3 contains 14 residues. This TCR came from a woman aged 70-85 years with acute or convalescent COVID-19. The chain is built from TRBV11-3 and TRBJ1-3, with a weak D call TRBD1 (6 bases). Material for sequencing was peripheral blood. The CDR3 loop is CASSPSQGQNTIYF. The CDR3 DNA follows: TGTGCCAGCAGCCCTTCTCAGGGGCAAAACACCATATATTTT.